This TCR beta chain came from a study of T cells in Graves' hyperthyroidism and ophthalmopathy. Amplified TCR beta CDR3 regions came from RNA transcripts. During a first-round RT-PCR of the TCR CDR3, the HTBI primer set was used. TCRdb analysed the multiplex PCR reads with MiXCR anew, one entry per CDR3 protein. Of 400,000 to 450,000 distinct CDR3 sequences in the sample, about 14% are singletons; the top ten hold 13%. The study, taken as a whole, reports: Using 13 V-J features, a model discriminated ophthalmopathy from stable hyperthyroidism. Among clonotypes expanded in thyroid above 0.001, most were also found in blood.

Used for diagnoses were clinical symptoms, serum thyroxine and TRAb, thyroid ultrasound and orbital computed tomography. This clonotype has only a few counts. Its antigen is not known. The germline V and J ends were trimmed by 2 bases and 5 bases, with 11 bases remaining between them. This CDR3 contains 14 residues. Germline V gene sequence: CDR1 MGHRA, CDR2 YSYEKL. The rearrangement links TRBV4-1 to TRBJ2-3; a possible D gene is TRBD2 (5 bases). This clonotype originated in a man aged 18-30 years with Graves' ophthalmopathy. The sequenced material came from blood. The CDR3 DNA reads TGCGCCAGCAGCCAAACGGACTCCCGAGATACGCAGTATTTT. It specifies CASSQTDSRDTQYF.